The sequence of this T cell receptor beta chain was determined in a study of beta chain features in type 1 diabetes. With 2 bases clipped from V and 15 bases from J, the junction kept 8 bases outside the gene matches. Germline-derived CDR1 and CDR2 are GTSNPN and SVGIG (reference sequence). CDR3 size: 12 residues. The authors reverse transcribed all of the isolated RNA, so sequencing captured expressed TCRB transcripts. Using immunoSEQ multiplex PCR, the repertoire was profiled, and TCRdb retains in-frame clones only, with some absent. Of under 300,000 clones listed, 25% to 35% are singletons. This clone was counted only a few times.

Material for sequencing was central memory CD4+ T cells from blood. This chain connects TRBV30 to TRBJ2-4; TRBD1 matches at 9 bases. The clonotype originates from a young man in good health. CDR3 nucleotide sequence: TGTGCCTGGAGTCCCGGACAGGGGAGATGGTACTTC. This encodes CAWSPGQGRWYF.